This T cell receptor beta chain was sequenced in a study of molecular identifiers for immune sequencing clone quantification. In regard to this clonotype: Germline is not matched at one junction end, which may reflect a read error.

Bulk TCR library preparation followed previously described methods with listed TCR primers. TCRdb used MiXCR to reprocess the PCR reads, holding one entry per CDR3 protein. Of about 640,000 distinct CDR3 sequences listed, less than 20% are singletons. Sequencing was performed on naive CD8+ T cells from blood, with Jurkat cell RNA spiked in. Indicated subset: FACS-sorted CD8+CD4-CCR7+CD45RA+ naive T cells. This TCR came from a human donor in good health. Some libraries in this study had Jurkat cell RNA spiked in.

The CDR3 reads CACSDTRTGEKDEQYF. CDR3 coding DNA: TGTGCCTGCAGCGACACCAGGACAGGGGAAAAGGACGAGCAGTACTTC. The chain uses TRBV9 and TRBJ2-7; 9 nucleotides line up with TRBD1. CDR3 length: 16 residues. CDR1 and CDR2 (germline): SGDLS, YYNGEE.